This TCR beta chain was identified in a study of blood T cell repertoires in COVID-19. Study processing details: Using reference gene primer amplification, nucleated cell counts were estimated. The protocol was immunoSEQ multiplex PCR, while the TCRdb copy is restricted to in-frame clones and leaves out a portion. The DNA was the basis for D and trimming; V, J and clone size are from that table. The table has about 270,000 clones, around nine tenths seen once. This CDR3 contains 14 residues. The ends were cut back, 1 base at V and 5 bases at J, with 9 bases in the middle. Germline CDR1 and CDR2: SEHNR and FQNEAQ (reference sequence).

Sequencing used peripheral blood. The chain combines TRBV7-9 with TRBJ1-5; D may be TRBD1 (5 bases). The sequence was obtained from a woman aged 55-69 years who had recovered from COVID-19. The CDR3 reads CASSLGDWDQPQHF. The DNA for the CDR3 is TGTGCCAGCAGCTTAGGGGACTGGGATCAGCCCCAGCATTTT. Drawing the rest from reference TRBV7-9 and TRBJ1-5, the complete variable domain is DTGVSQNPRHKITKRGQNVTFRCDPISEHNRLYWYRQTLGQGPEFLTYFQNEAQLEKSRLLSDRFSAERPKGSFSTLEIQRTEQGDSAMYLCASSLGDWDQPQHFGDGTRLSIL.